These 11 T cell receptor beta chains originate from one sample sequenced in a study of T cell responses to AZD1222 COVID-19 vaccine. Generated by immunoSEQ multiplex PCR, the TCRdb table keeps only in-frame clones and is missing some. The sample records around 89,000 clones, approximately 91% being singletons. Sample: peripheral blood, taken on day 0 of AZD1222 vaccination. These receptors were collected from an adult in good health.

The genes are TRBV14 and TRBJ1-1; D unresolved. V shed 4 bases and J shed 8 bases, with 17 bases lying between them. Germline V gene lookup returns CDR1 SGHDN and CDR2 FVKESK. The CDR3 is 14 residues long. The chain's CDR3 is CASSRVEGGREAFF. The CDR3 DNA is TGTGCCAGCAGCCGAGTGGAAGGCGGGAGGGAAGCTTTCTTT.

The CDR3 bases are TGTGCCAGCAGCGGGGGCCTAGGGGGGTCAGGTGGCTACACCTTC. Translating it yields CASSGGLGGSGGYTF. J is TRBJ1-2 and V is TRBV5-4, with D perhaps matching TRBD1 (6 bases). The germline gives CDR1 SGHNT, CDR2 YYREEE (reference sequence). This CDR3 is built from 15 residues. V was clipped by 4 bases and J by 7 bases, with 20 bases between them.

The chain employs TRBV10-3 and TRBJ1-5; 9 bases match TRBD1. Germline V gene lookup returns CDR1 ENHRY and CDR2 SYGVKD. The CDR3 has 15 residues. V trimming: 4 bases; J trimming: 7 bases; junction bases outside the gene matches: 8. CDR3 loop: CAISGTTGGVQPQHF. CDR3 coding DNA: TGTGCCATCAGTGGAACAACAGGGGGCGTGCAGCCCCAGCATTTT.

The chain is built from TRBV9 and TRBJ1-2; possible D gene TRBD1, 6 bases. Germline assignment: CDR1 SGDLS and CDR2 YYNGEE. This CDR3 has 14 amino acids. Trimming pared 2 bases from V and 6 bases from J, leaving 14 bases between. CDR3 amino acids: CASSVSLSGDGYTF. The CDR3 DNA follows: TGTGCCAGCAGCGTCTCTCTCTCAGGGGATGGCTACACCTTC.

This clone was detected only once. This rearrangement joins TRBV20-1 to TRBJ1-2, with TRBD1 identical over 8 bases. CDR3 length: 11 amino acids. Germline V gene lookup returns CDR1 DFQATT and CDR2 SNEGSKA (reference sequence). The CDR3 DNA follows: TGCAGCGTACAGGGGGTGTCCGGCTACACCTTC. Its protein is CSVQGVSGYTF.

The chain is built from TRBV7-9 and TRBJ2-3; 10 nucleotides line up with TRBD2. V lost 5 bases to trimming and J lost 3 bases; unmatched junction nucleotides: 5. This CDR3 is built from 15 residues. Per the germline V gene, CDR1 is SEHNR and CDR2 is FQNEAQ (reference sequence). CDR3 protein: CASSPGTSVTDTQYF. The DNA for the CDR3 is TGTGCCAGCAGCCCGGGGACTAGCGTTACAGATACGCAGTATTTT.

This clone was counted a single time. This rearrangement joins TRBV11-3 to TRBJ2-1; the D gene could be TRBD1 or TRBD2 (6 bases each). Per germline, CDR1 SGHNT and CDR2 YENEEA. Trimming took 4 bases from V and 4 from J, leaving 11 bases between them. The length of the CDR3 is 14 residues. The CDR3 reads CASSSKGGYNEQFF. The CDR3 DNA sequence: TGTGCCAGCAGCTCAAAGGGGGGTTACAATGAGCAGTTCTTC. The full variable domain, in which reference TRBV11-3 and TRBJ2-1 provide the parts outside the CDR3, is EAGVVQSPRYKIIEKKQPVAFWCNPISGHNTLYWYLQNLGQGPELLIRYENEEAVDDSQLPKDRFSAERLKGVDSTLKIQPAELGDSAVYLCASSSKGGYNEQFFGPGTRLTVL.

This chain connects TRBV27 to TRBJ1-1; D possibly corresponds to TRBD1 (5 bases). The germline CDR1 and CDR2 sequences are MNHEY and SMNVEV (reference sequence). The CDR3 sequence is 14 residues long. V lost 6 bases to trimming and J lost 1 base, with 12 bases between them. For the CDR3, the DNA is TGTGCCAGCAGCCCGATGGGGGGGAACACTGAAGCTTTCTTT. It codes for CASSPMGGNTEAFF.

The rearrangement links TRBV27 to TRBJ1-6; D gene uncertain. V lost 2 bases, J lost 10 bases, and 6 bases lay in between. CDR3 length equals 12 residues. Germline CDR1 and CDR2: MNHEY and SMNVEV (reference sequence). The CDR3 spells CASSLISSPLHF. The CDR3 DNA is TGTGCCAGCAGTTTAATCTCCTCACCCCTCCACTTT.

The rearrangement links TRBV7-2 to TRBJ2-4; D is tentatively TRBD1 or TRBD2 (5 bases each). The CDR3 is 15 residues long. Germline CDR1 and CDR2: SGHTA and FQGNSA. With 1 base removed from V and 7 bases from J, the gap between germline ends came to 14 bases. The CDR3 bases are TGTGCCAGCAGCTTAGTCGGGGCAGGATCGAACATTCAGTACTTC. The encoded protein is CASSLVGAGSNIQYF.

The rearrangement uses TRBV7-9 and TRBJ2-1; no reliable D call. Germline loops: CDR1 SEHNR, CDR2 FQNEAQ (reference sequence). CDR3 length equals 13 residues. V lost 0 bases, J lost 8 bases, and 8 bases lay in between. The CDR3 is CASSLAITDEQFF. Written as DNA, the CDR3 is TGTGCCAGCAGCTTAGCAATAACCGATGAGCAGTTCTTC.